These 22 T cell receptor beta chains came from one sample sequenced in a study of blood T cell repertoires in COVID-19. TCRdb keeps only in-frame clones here, not all; method: immunoSEQ multiplex PCR. Among 200,000 to 300,000 clones, approximately 80% were seen once, and the ten largest hold around 6.4%. Sequencing was performed on peripheral blood. Source of these receptors: an older woman with active or convalescent COVID-19.

The CDR3 here is CSVQVGTNTGELFF. CDR3 coding DNA: TGCAGCGTCCAGGTCGGAACGAACACCGGGGAGCTGTTTTTT. The chain combines TRBV29-1 with TRBJ2-2; D is unclear. Germline CDR1 reads SQVTM; CDR2 reads ANQGSEA. The CDR3 extends over 14 amino acids. V lost 6 bases and J lost 0, with 11 bases in between.

In its sample, this clone was seen once. J is TRBJ1-5 and V is TRBV30; the D is unclear. The V end lost 3 bases, the J end lost 0 bases, and 12 bases lay between the germline ends. Looked up from germline, CDR1 is GTSNPN and CDR2 is SVGIG (reference sequence). The CDR3 has 15 residues. CDR3: CAWSPGGYSNQPQHF. The DNA of the CDR3 is TGTGCCTGGAGCCCCGGCGGGTATAGCAATCAGCCCCAGCATTTT.

The genes are TRBV3-1 (or the pseudogene TRBV3-2) and TRBJ1-2; 9 nucleotides agree with TRBD1. The ends lost 0 bases at V and 7 bases at J; junction bases unmatched: 6. The CDR3 spans 15 residues. The germline gives CDR1 LGHDT, CDR2 YNNKEL (reference sequence). CDR3 DNA: TGTGCCAGCAGCCAAGATCGGACAGGGGCGGGTGGCTACACCTTC. It yields the protein CASSQDRTGAGGYTF.

This sequence joins TRBV2 and TRBJ2-7; 10 bases are a match to TRBD1. J was trimmed by 3 bases and V by 3 bases; bases with no gene match: 2. Looked up from germline, CDR1 is SNHLY and CDR2 is FYNNEI. The CDR3 covers 14 residues. For the CDR3, the DNA is TGTGCCAGCAGTGACAGGACAGGGGGCTACGAGCAGTACTTC. The encoded protein is CASSDRTGGYEQYF.

This rearrangement joins TRBV9 to TRBJ1-2; 10 bases match TRBD1. Germline CDR1 SGDLS, CDR2 YYNGEE. This CDR3 has 15 amino acids. V trimming: 3 bases; J trimming: 4 bases; junction bases outside the gene matches: 6. The CDR3 region has the DNA TGTGCCAGCAGCGCCGACAGGGGGCGATTCTATGGCTACACCTTC. Encoded protein: CASSADRGRFYGYTF.

Here the CDR3 DNA reads TGCGCCAGCAGCTTGGTGGGGCGGGGAGGGCTCAATGAGCAGTTCTTC. It encodes CASSLVGRGGLNEQFF. The rearrangement joins TRBV5-1 to TRBJ2-1, with 7 positions matching TRBD2. With 0 bases clipped from V and 6 bases from J, the junction kept 9 bases outside the gene matches. From germline, CDR1 is SGHRS and CDR2 YFSETQ. The CDR3 is made up of 16 amino acids.

The chain couples TRBV18 to TRBJ1-6; possible D gene TRBD1, 5 bases. CDR3 length: 14 amino acids. V lost 2 bases and J lost 15, with 17 bases in between. The germline gives CDR1 KGHSH, CDR2 LQKENI. The CDR3 nucleotides are TGTGCCAGCTCACCAAGCAGGGCCGCGGAATTCCTCCACTTT. Translated, it gives CASSPSRAAEFLHF.

As for this clone: This specimen includes other DNA sequences encoding the same CDR3. The V and J genes are TRBV7-2 and TRBJ1-4; 8 positions match TRBD1. Losses at the gene ends were 4 bases for V and 5 bases for J; bases not matched to a gene: 3. CDR1 is SGHTA and CDR2 is FQGNSA in the germline V gene. The CDR3 totals 14 residues. The CDR3 spells CASSSDRANEKLFF. The CDR3 DNA reads as TGTGCCAGCAGCTCGGACAGGGCAAATGAAAAACTGTTTTTT.

The chain combines TRBV11-3 with TRBJ2-1; weak D call: TRBD1 (6 bases). V was shortened by 0 bases and J by 9 bases, with 9 bases between the two germline ends. The CDR3 totals 13 residues. Germline V gene data show CDR1 as SGHNT and CDR2 as YENEEA. The CDR3 region has the DNA TGTGCCAGCAGCTTAGATGAGGGGGTTGAGCAGTTCTTC. Protein: CASSLDEGVEQFF.

The chain couples TRBV6-5 to TRBJ2-2, with a tentative D call TRBD2 (5 bases). Germline loops: CDR1 MNHEY, CDR2 SVGAGI. The V end was cut by 11 bases, the J end by 1 base, with 11 bases between. The CDR3 runs to 13 residues. The CDR3 region is CAVGEKNTGELFF. The CDR3 DNA follows: TGTGCCGTCGGGGAAAAGAACACCGGGGAGCTGTTTTTT.

The chain combines TRBV11-3 with TRBJ1-5; D gene uncertain. The CDR3 is 13 residues long. V was cut by 10 bases and J by 9 bases, with 19 bases left in between. The germline V gene encodes CDR1 SGHNT and CDR2 YENEEA. The chain's CDR3 is CATPPPGAGPQHF. CDR3 coding DNA: TGTGCCACCCCTCCCCCCGGAGCCGGGCCCCAGCATTTT.

This sequence joins TRBV5-1 and TRBJ2-7; the match to TRBD2 covers 8 bases. The CDR3 totals 13 residues. The germline gives CDR1 SGHRS, CDR2 YFSETQ. V lost 3 bases and J lost 4; bases outside the gene matches: 3. CDR3 in amino acids: CASSSTSGYEQYF. CDR3 DNA sequence: TGCGCCAGCAGCTCCACTAGCGGATACGAGCAGTACTTC.

The rearrangement joins TRBV7-9 to TRBJ2-3, with D unresolved. Trimming pared 5 bases from V and 6 bases from J, leaving 15 bases between. Germline CDR1 reads SEHNR; CDR2 reads FQNEAQ (reference sequence). This CDR3 has 14 residues. The CDR3 DNA follows: TGTGCCAGCAGCCTCCAACTTGCGTCGGATACGCAGTATTTT. This translates into CASSLQLASDTQYF. The complete variable domain, with remaining parts taken from reference TRBV7-9 and TRBJ2-3, reads DTGVSQNPRHKITKRGQNVTFRCDPISEHNRLYWYRQTLGQGPEFLTYFQNEAQLEKSRLLSDRFSAERPKGSFSTLEIQRTEQGDSAMYLCASSLQLASDTQYFGPGTRLTVL.

The chain recombines TRBV19 with TRBJ2-2; 7 bases align to TRBD1. In germline, CDR1 is LNHDA, CDR2 SQIVND (reference sequence). The CDR3 runs to 16 residues. J gave up 6 bases and V 0 bases, and 7 bases lay outside the gene matches. This CDR3 is CASSIEGTAGPGELFF. In DNA form, the CDR3 reads TGTGCCAGTAGTATAGAGGGGACAGCAGGGCCCGGGGAGCTGTTTTTT.

This rearrangement joins TRBV18 to TRBJ2-3; 13 bases are shared with TRBD2. V was clipped by 2 bases and J by 7 bases; unmatched bases: 3. This CDR3 has 15 residues. Germline V gene lookup returns CDR1 KGHSH and CDR2 LQKENI. CDR3 in DNA: TGTGCCAGCTCACCAGGGACTAGCGGGGCATATACGCAGTATTTT. It translates to CASSPGTSGAYTQYF.

The rearrangement joins TRBV10-3 to TRBJ2-7; 7 nucleotides agree with TRBD1. Losses at the gene ends were 4 bases for V and 3 bases for J; bases not matched to a gene: 6. Germline CDR1 reads ENHRY; CDR2 reads SYGVKD. The CDR3 runs to 14 residues. The CDR3 nucleotides read TGTGCCATCAGTGCCGGGACAGACTACTACGAGCAGTACTTC. This codes for CAISAGTDYYEQYF.

The chain is built from TRBV6-5 and TRBJ1-5; unclear D gene. The V end lost 6 bases, the J end lost 3 bases, and 9 bases lay between the germline ends. Germline values: CDR1 MNHEY, CDR2 SVGAGI. The CDR3 loop spans 13 amino acids. The chain's CDR3 is CASRTDPNQPQHF. The CDR3 nucleotides read TGTGCCAGCAGAACAGACCCCAATCAGCCCCAGCATTTT.

This sequence joins TRBV11-3 and TRBJ2-2; a possible D gene is TRBD2 (5 bases). V was shortened by 4 bases and J by 6 bases, with 12 bases between the two germline ends. Per germline, CDR1 SGHNT and CDR2 YENEEA. This CDR3 has 14 amino acids. The CDR3 sequence is CASSSRAGPGELFF. The CDR3 DNA sequence: TGTGCCAGCAGCTCGAGGGCTGGGCCCGGGGAGCTGTTTTTT.

The chain is built from TRBV3-1 (or the pseudogene TRBV3-2) and TRBJ2-7; 7 nucleotides align to TRBD2. The CDR3 sequence is 16 residues long. The V segment lost 1 base and the J segment 5 bases; nucleotides outside the gene matches: 11. Germline V gene lookup returns CDR1 LGHDT and CDR2 YNNKEL (reference sequence). The CDR3 spells CASSQVRASGVHEQYF. CDR3 DNA: TGTGCCAGCAGCCAAGTGAGGGCTAGCGGCGTGCACGAGCAGTACTTC.

The chain employs TRBV3-1 (or the pseudogene TRBV3-2) and TRBJ2-3; 12 nucleotides match TRBD2. Looked up from germline, CDR1 is LGHDT and CDR2 is YNNKEL (reference sequence). Germline trimming cut 5 bases from V and 6 bases from J; bases unmatched to any gene: 9. This CDR3 contains 16 residues. CDR3 sequence: CASSSRLAGVVDTQYF. The CDR3 DNA reads as TGTGCCAGCAGCTCTAGACTAGCGGGAGTGGTGGATACGCAGTATTTT.

Only a few counts were recorded for this clone. This chain uses TRBV24-1 with TRBJ2-1; D is possibly TRBD2 (6 bases). Trimming took 4 bases from V and 10 from J, leaving 10 bases between them. Germline V lookup: CDR1 KGHDR, CDR2 SFDVKD. The CDR3 consists of 12 residues. The CDR3 spells CATSERGAEQFF. As DNA, the CDR3 is TGTGCCACCAGTGAGCGGGGCGCCGAGCAGTTCTTC.

The gene calls are TRBV28 and TRBJ1-4; D is ambiguous. Between the trimmed V and J ends, which lost 2 bases and 5 bases, there was a span of 3 bases. The CDR3 spans 12 residues. Germline loops: CDR1 MDHEN, CDR2 SYDVKM. The CDR3 reads CASSLQNEKLFF. The DNA for the CDR3 is TGTGCCAGCAGTTTACAAAATGAAAAACTGTTTTTT.